The sequence of this T cell receptor (beta chain) was determined in a study of cytomegalovirus exposure and HLA in healthy donors. Separate from the roughly 700-subject first cohort was the approximately 130-subject validation cohort, to which the donors belonged. Between the trimmed V and J ends, which lost 6 bases and 6 bases, there was a span of 10 bases. Per germline, CDR1 MNHNY and CDR2 SVGAGI (reference sequence). There are 12 residues in the CDR3. This clone was recorded only once. Some clones are missing from TCRdb's copy, which holds only in-frame ones; the method was immunoSEQ multiplex PCR. Of some 310,000 clones listed, over 75% are singletons.

The J gene is TRBJ2-3, the V gene TRBV6-6; no firm D call. Sequenced material: PBMCs. The TCR sequence derives from a young man in good health and CMV-seronegative. The CDR3 spells CASSWRADTQYF. The CDR3 DNA follows: TGTGCCAGCAGCTGGAGAGCGGATACGCAGTATTTT.